Listed below are T cell receptor beta chains from one sample, sequenced in a study of CD8+ T cells in alopecia areata. The protocol was immunoSEQ multiplex PCR, while the TCRdb copy is restricted to in-frame clones and leaves out a portion. Of 110,000 or so clones in the sample, approximately 51% were seen once. Sample: CD4+ T cells sorted from blood, taken at week 24, from a patient treated with tofacitinib. Every receptor here comes from a human donor with alopecia areata. Both conserved end residues are part of each CDR3. A D gene is named only where the DNA matches it firmly. Some rows have no size entry. The others give once, few or many, or a class for an expanded clone.

j_call d_call v_call clone_size cdr3_aa cdr3_nt
TRBJ1-2 - TRBV7-2 - CASSFATAGYTF TGTGCCAGCAGCTTCGCAACAGCTGGCTACACCTTC
TRBJ1-2 - TRBV5-8 - CASSSRGGYTF TGTGCCAGCAGCTCAAGAGGGGGCTACACCTTC
TRBJ2-1 TRBD2 TRBV2 once CASINGLAGRNVQFF TGTGCCAGCATAAACGGGCTAGCGGGGCGCAATGTGCAGTTCTTC
TRBJ1-6 TRBD1 TRBV7-2 - CASSLGRGESPLHF TGTGCCAGCAGCTTAGGCAGGGGGGAATCACCCCTCCACTTT
TRBJ1-1 - TRBV4-1 - CASSQDQRTVITEAFF TGCGCCAGCAGCCAAGATCAACGTACGGTGATCACTGAAGCTTTCTTT
TRBJ2-5 TRBD2 TRBV6-6 - CASGGLAKETQYF TGTGCCAGCGGGGGACTAGCGAAAGAGACCCAGTACTTC
TRBJ2-1 TRBD2 TRBV7-2 - CASSYRLAGPPYNEQFF TGTGCCAGCAGCTACCGACTAGCGGGGCCCCCTTACAATGAGCAGTTCTTC
TRBJ2-3 TRBD2 TRBV4-2 - CASSQGTAGGERF TGTGCCAGCAGCCAAGGGACAGCGGGGGGGGAGCGTTTT
TRBJ2-5 TRBD2 TRBV5-1 - CASRRPSGGLQETQYF TGCGCCAGCAGACGGCCTAGCGGGGGCCTCCAAGAGACCCAGTACTTC
TRBJ1-2 - TRBV10-3 few CAISESTRVENYGYTF TGTGCCATCAGTGAGTCGACTCGGGTGGAAAACTATGGCTACACCTTC
TRBJ2-5 - TRBV7-2 once CASSLGAVDQETQYF TGTGCCAGCAGCTTAGGGGCCGTGGATCAAGAGACCCAGTACTTC
TRBJ1-6 - TRBV15 - CATSRGGGGTKNSPLHF TGTGCCACCAGCAGAGGAGGGGGGGGAACTAAGAATTCACCCCTCCACTTT
TRBJ2-5 - TRBV20-1 - CSAIQETQYF TGCAGTGCGATCCAAGAGACCCAGTACTTC
TRBJ1-2 - TRBV2 few CASRITENLNYGYTF TGTGCCAGCAGGATTACAGAGAACCTTAACTATGGCTACACCTTC
TRBJ2-2 TRBD1 TRBV27 - CATGTGYVTTGELFF TGTGCCACAGGGACAGGCTATGTAACCACCGGGGAGCTGTTTTTT
TRBJ2-2 - TRBV5-1 - CASSLGPGANTGELFF TGCGCCAGCAGCTTGGGACCAGGCGCGAACACCGGGGAGCTGTTTTTT
TRBJ1-5 - TRBV29-1 - CSAAGDSNQPQHF TGCAGCGCCGCAGGGGATAGCAATCAGCCCCAGCATTTT
TRBJ2-2 - TRBV10-3 once CAISELGGLGELFF TGTGCCATCAGTGAGCTCGGAGGGCTCGGGGAGCTGTTTTTT
TRBJ1-1 - TRBV13 few CASSLGLTNTEAFF TGTGCCAGCAGCTTAGGCCTGACGAACACTGAAGCTTTCTTT
TRBJ1-6 TRBD1 TRBV4-1 few CASSQDEVGTGGLGSPLHF TGCGCCAGCAGCCAAGATGAAGTTGGGACAGGGGGACTTGGTTCACCCCTCCACTTT
TRBJ2-7 - TRBV28 - CASSEGYEQYF TGTGCCAGCAGTGAAGGGTACGAGCAGTACTTC
TRBJ1-1 - TRBV7-9 many CASSYERGGNTEAFF TGTGCCAGCAGCTACGAGAGGGGTGGGAATACTGAAGCTTTCTTT
TRBJ2-7 - TRBV2 - CASSEGGGVSYEQYF TGTGCCAGCAGTGAGGGAGGAGGGGTCTCCTACGAGCAGTACTTC
TRBJ1-6 TRBD1 TRBV27 few CASTLTGAVLSPLHF TGTGCCAGCACCCTGACAGGGGCGGTTTTATCACCCCTCCACTTT
TRBJ2-3 - TRBV7-2 - CASRIGRQSGDTQYF TGTGCCAGCAGGATAGGGCGGCAGAGTGGAGATACGCAGTATTTT
TRBJ1-1 - TRBV2 - CASSVVTVNTEAFF TGTGCCAGCAGTGTAGTGACTGTGAACACTGAAGCTTTCTTT
TRBJ1-2 TRBD1 TRBV29-1 - CSVVGQGVRYGYTF TGCAGCGTTGTCGGACAGGGTGTGCGGTATGGCTACACCTTC
TRBJ1-1 - TRBV5-1 once CASSLWGSGEAFF TGCGCCAGCAGCTTATGGGGAAGCGGTGAAGCTTTCTTT
TRBJ1-1 - TRBV27 - CASSRGGAGNTEAFF TGTGCCAGCAGCCGAGGAGGGGCGGGGAACACTGAAGCTTTCTTT
TRBJ2-5 TRBD2 TRBV2 - CASSEWEGTSGTQYF TGTGCCAGCAGTGAATGGGAGGGAACATCTGGGACCCAGTACTTC
TRBJ2-3 TRBD1 TRBV7-9 few CASSLDTGEDTQYF TGTGCCAGCAGCTTAGATACAGGGGAAGATACGCAGTATTTT
TRBJ1-1 - TRBV29-1 - CSVGDLRNTEAFF TGCAGCGTTGGGGATTTGAGGAACACTGAAGCTTTCTTT
TRBJ1-4 - TRBV10-3 - CAISLGPNEKLFF TGTGCCATCAGCCTTGGGCCTAATGAAAAACTGTTTTTT
TRBJ2-6 - TRBV19 - CASSITQGSPGANVLTF TGTGCCAGTAGTATAACCCAGGGTTCGCCTGGGGCCAACGTCCTGACTTTC
TRBJ1-2 - TRBV29-1 - CSVVQMGPGDVGYTF TGCAGCGTCGTACAGATGGGCCCCGGAGACGTGGGCTACACCTTC
TRBJ2-7 - TRBV23-1 few CASSRTGMGEQYF TGCGCCAGCAGTCGAACCGGGATGGGTGAGCAGTACTTC
TRBJ2-4 TRBD2 TRBV11-2 - CASSRGGNIQYF TGTGCCAGCAGCCGGGGGGGGAACATTCAGTACTTC